This entry concerns a single TCR beta chain. Its antigen is unknown. Germline values: CDR1 KGHSH, CDR2 LQKENI. The CDR3 runs to 16 residues. J was trimmed by 5 bases and V by 3 bases; bases with no gene match: 8. This entry comes from a study of cytomegalovirus exposure and HLA in healthy donors. Overall study: Unique TCRs numbering roughly 80 million, obtained from HLA-typed donors, made up an early data release. Notes on the study in general: According to a later analysis, most TCR beta chains associated with CMV appeared HLA-restricted. In a later analysis, TCR beta V- and J-gene trimming showed a link to a missense DCLRE1C variant. DRB1 had the most TCR associations and HLA-C the fewest, a later analysis found, with rates varying by HLA locus.

Primers: 60 Vbeta forward and 13 Jbeta reverse. Libraries were prepared by immunoSEQ multiplex PCR; TCRdb keeps only in-frame clonotypes and omits some of them. Of 99,000 or so clones listed, roughly three quarters are singletons. The sequence was collected from a woman aged 40 to 50 in good health and CMV-seronegative. The sequencing sample was made of PBMCs. The chain uses TRBV18 and TRBJ1-4, with 8 bases matching TRBD1. CDR3 DNA: TGTGCCAGCTCACCCTCCGGACAGGGAAAAAATGAAAAACTGTTTTTT. It is translated as CASSPSGQGKNEKLFF.